These T cell receptor beta chains were read from a single sample in a study of OX40 agonist ivuxolimab in advanced cancers. Clones were sequenced by immunoSEQ multiplex PCR, and TCRdb holds only the in-frame ones, with some missing. Of 57,000 or so clones in the sample, about four fifths were seen once. Sample: CD4+ or CD8+ T cells sorted from blood, taken in a trial of the OX40 agonist ivuxolimab. All receptors come from an adult with an advanced solid tumor such as melanoma, head and neck, liver or kidney cancer. CDR3s include the opening cysteine and the closing phenylalanine or tryptophan. D genes are given only for firm matches. Clone sizes are given selectively: once, few, many, or a class where the clone is expanded.

v_gene	j_gene	abundance	d_gene	CDR3aa	CDR3nt
TRBV28	TRBJ2-7	NA	NA	CASSAIYYEQYF	TGTGCCAGCAGTGCCATATATTACGAGCAGTACTTC
TRBV6-5	TRBJ2-2	NA	NA	CASSYSSLQGTGELFF	TGTGCCAGCAGTTACTCGTCTCTCCAGGGGACCGGGGAGCTGTTTTTT
TRBV28	TRBJ2-7	NA	NA	CATMGSYEQYF	TGTGCCACAATGGGCTCCTACGAGCAGTACTTC
TRBV28	TRBJ2-1	NA	TRBD2	CASLAGGLNEQFF	TGTGCCAGCTTAGCGGGGGGGCTCAATGAGCAGTTCTTC
TRBV4-2	TRBJ2-7	NA	NA	CASSQEQGLFSYEQYF	TGTGCCAGCAGCCAAGAACAGGGACTATTTTCCTACGAGCAGTACTTC
TRBV9	TRBJ2-2	NA	TRBD2	CASSAGLAGVAGTGELFF	TGTGCCAGCAGCGCCGGACTAGCGGGAGTCGCGGGCACCGGGGAGCTGTTTTTT
TRBV7-9	TRBJ2-2	NA	NA	CASSQTLTAGPNTGELFF	TGTGCCAGCAGCCAAACCCTAACTGCGGGTCCGAACACCGGGGAGCTGTTTTTT
TRBV5-1	TRBJ2-1	NA	TRBD1	CASSLIGQGINEQFF	TGCGCCAGCAGCTTGATAGGACAGGGGATCAATGAGCAGTTCTTC
TRBV18	TRBJ1-1	NA	NA	CASSAAGSTEAFF	TGTGCCAGCTCGGCCGCAGGGAGCACTGAAGCTTTCTTT
TRBV6-6	TRBJ1-2	few	NA	CASSPTDNGYTF	TGTGCCAGCAGCCCGACAGACAACGGCTACACCTTC
TRBV18	TRBJ1-2	NA	TRBD1	CASSPEGARGYTF	TGTGCCAGCTCACCAGAGGGGGCGCGAGGCTACACCTTC
TRBV7-2	TRBJ2-5	NA	NA	CASSFGLGETQYF	TGTGCCAGCAGCTTTGGGTTGGGGGAGACCCAGTACTTC
TRBV4-1	TRBJ1-6	few	NA	CASSQDTGSPLHF	TGCGCCAGCAGCCAAGACACAGGGTCACCCCTCCACTTT
TRBV11-2	TRBJ2-3	NA	NA	CASSPLAGGSTDTQYF	TGTGCCAGCAGCCCCCTCGCAGGGGGGAGCACAGATACGCAGTATTTT
TRBV7-2	TRBJ1-4	once	NA	CASSPRLREKLFF	TGTGCCAGCAGCCCCAGGCTACGGGAAAAACTGTTTTTT
TRBV14	TRBJ2-2	NA	NA	CASSQDNNRATTGELFF	TGTGCCAGCAGCCAAGATAACAACAGGGCGACCACCGGGGAGCTGTTTTTT
TRBV5-6	TRBJ1-3	NA	TRBD1	CASSRLGQGGFHTIYF	TGTGCCAGCAGCCGCCTGGGACAGGGAGGCTTTCACACCATATATTTT